This T cell receptor (beta chain) appears in the sequencing data of a study of T cells in Graves' hyperthyroidism and ophthalmopathy. The study, taken as a whole, reports: Clonotypes that were expanded in thyroid above 0.001 mostly appeared in blood too.

The CDR3 is 14 amino acids. Per the germline V gene, CDR1 is DFQATT and CDR2 is SNEGSKA (reference sequence). The TCR beta CDR3 regions underwent amplification using RNA transcripts as the source. The study used the HTBI primer set for a first-round RT-PCR of the TCR CDR3. Using its own MiXCR run on the multiplex PCR reads, TCRdb lists one record per CDR3 protein. Seen here are 700,000 or so distinct CDR3 sequences, about a sixth observed once, and the top ten hold under 9.5%. Patients aged 18 to 65 had newly diagnosed hyperthyroidism that had lasted under 2 months. In making diagnoses, clinical symptoms, serum thyroxine and TRAb, thyroid ultrasound and orbital computed tomography were all used. Ten or more counts support this clonotype. The target antigen is unknown.

The chain combines TRBV20-1 with TRBJ2-1; 11 bases map to TRBD2. This sequence was found in a man in his late teens or twenties with Graves' hyperthyroidism. The sequenced sample was blood. As DNA, the CDR3 is TGCAGCCTGACTAGCGGGACCTCCTACAATGAGCAGTTCTTC. It specifies CSLTSGTSYNEQFF.